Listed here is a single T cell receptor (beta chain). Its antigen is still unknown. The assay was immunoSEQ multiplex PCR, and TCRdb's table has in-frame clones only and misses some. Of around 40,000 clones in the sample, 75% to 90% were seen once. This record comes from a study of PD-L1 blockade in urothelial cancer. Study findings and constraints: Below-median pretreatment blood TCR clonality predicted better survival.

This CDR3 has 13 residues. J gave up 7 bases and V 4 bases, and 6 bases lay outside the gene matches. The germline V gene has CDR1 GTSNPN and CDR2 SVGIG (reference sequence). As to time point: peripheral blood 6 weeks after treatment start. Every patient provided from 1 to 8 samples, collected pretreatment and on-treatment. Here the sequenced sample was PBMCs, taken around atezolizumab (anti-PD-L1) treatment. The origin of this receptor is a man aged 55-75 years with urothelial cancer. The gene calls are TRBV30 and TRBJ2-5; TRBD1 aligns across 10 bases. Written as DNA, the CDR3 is TGTGCCTGGACGGGAAGGACAGGGGGGACCCAGTACTTC. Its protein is CAWTGRTGGTQYF.